This T cell receptor beta chain came from a study of T cells after yellow fever vaccination. As for the study in general: When fractions had low cell numbers, they were prepared with SMART-Seq v4 Ultra Low Input.

Study results and limitations: Post-booster samples contained most primary-vaccination clones (nearly 98% CD4, about 90% CD8). Researchers noted that a small share of clonotypes showed up in both CD4 and CD8 compartments.

This clonotype was detected only a few times. Its antigen is still unknown. This CDR3 has 15 amino acids. The V gene's germline CDR1 is LGHNA and CDR2 YSLEER. V gave up 3 bases and J gave up 3 bases; unmatched junction bases: 3. Universal primer sites and UMIs were introduced during 5'RACE template-switching synthesis of TCR cDNA. Each CDR3 protein is one row after TCRdb ran MiXCR on the 5' RACE reads. The sample gives 300,000 or so distinct CDR3 sequences, around 13% of which show up once; 0.45% to 0.65% is in the top ten. This receptor was taken from a man in his thirties or forties who received the YFV17D yellow fever vaccine. Sequencing used CD4+ T cells sorted from PBMCs, obtained 45 days after the yellow fever booster vaccination. The chain links TRBV4-3 to TRBJ2-1; the match to TRBD1 covers 9 bases. CDR3 DNA: TGCGCCAGCAGCCACTGGGACAGGGACTACAATGAGCAGTTCTTC. It specifies CASSHWDRDYNEQFF.